This TCR beta chain was observed in a study of shared clonotypes between healthy human individuals. Study-wide background: With ages of 18 to 49, the donors were a couple of women and three men. CD4 naive cells filled three plates per donor, CD4 memory three, CD8 naive two and CD8 memory one.

Study processing details: Filtering of immunoSEQ junctional sequences could not match full-length read filtering. The repertoire was sequenced with immunoSEQ multiplex PCR; TCRdb's copy has only in-frame clones and lacks some. The V and J calls and clone size are taken from that table; D and trimming were inferred from the DNA. The sample yields roughly 700,000 clones, about 74% seen once. In regard to this clone: No antigen is known for it.

The study, taken as a whole, reports: Sampling included only blood; tissue repertoires likely differ.

The CDR3 is made up of 15 amino acids. The chain is built from TRBV1 and TRBJ1-1. TRBV1 constitutes a pseudogene. Sequencing was carried out using memory CD4+ T cells sorted from blood. Specified subset: CD45RA-negative fraction. This sequence originates from a woman aged 25 to 39 in good health. The CDR3 reads CTSSQDLGFDTEAFF. CDR3 bases: TGCACCAGCAGCCAAGATTTGGGGTTTGACACTGAAGCTTTCTTT.